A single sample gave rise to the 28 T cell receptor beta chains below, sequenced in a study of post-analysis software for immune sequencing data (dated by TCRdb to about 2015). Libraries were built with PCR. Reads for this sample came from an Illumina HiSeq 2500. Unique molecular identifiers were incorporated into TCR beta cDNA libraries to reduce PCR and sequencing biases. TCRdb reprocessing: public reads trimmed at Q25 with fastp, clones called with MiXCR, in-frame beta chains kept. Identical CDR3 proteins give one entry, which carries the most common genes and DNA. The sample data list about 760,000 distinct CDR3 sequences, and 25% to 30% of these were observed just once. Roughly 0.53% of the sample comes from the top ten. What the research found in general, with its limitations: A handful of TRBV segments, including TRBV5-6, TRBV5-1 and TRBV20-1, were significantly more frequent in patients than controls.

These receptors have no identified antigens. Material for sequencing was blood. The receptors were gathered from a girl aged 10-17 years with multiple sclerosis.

The CDR3 bases are TGTGCCAGCAGTGCCTGGGGCCCCAAAGAGACCCAGTACTTC. This sequence encodes CASSAWGPKETQYF. The chain joins TRBV27 to TRBJ2-5; tentative D call: TRBD1 (5 bases). There are 14 residues in the CDR3. Germline V gives CDR1 MNHEY, CDR2 SMNVEV (reference sequence). V lost 5 bases and J 3 bases, leaving 13 bases between the germline ends.

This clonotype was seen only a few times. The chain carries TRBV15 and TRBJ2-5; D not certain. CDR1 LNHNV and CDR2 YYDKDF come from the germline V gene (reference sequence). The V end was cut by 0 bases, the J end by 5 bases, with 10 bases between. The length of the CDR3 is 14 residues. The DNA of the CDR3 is TGTGCCACCAGCAGAGATCTCGGTGGGGAGACCCAGTACTTC. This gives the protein CATSRDLGGETQYF.

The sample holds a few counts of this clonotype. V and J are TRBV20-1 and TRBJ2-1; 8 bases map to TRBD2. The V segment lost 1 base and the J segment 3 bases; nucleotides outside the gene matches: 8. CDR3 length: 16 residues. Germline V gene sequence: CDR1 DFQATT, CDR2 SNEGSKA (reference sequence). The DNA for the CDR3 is TGCAGTGCTAGAGGGGGGGCGGGAGGAGACTACAATGAGCAGTTCTTC. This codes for CSARGGAGGDYNEQFF.

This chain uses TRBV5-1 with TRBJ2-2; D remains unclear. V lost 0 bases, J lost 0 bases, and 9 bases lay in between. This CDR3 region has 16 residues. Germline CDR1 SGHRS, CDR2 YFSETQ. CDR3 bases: TGCGCCAGCAGCTTGGCCAGGACCGCGAACACCGGGGAGCTGTTTTTT. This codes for CASSLARTANTGELFF.

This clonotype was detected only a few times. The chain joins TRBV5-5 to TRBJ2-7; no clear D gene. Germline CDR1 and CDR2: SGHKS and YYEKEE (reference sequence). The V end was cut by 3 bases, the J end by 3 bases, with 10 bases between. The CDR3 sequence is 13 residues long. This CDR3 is CASSYGPNYEQYF. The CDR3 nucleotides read TGTGCCAGCAGCTACGGACCAAACTACGAGCAGTACTTC.

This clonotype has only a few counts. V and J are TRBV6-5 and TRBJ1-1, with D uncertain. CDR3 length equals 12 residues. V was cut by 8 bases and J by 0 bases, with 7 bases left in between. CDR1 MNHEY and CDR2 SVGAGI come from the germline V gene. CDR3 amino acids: CASGPMNTEAFF. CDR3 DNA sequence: TGTGCCAGCGGACCGATGAACACTGAAGCTTTCTTT.

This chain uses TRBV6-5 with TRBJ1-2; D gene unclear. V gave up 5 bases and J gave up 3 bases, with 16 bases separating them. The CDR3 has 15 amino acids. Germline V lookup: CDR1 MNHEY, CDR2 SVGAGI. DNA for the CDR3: TGTGCCAGCAGTCCACAACCTACACGGGACTATGGCTACACCTTC. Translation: CASSPQPTRDYGYTF.

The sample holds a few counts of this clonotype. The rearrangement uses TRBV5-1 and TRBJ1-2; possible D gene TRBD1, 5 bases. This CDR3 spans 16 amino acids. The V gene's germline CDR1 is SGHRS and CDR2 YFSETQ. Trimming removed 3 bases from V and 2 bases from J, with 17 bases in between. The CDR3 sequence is CASSSGDSLRNYGYTF. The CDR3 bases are TGCGCCAGCAGCTCCGGAGACAGCCTAAGAAACTATGGCTACACCTTC.

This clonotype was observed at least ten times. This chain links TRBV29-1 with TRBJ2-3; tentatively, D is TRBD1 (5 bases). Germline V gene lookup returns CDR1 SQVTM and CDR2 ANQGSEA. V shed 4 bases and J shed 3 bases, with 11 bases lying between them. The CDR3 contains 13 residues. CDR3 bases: TGCAGCGTTGGAAGGGGTCGTACAGATACGCAGTATTTT. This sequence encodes CSVGRGRTDTQYF.

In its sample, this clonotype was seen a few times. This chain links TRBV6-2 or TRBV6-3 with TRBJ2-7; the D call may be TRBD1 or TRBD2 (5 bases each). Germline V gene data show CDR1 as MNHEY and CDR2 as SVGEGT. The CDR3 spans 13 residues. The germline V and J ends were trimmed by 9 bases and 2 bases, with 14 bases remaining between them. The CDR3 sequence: CASTEGSAYEQYF. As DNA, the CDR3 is TGTGCCAGTACCGAGGGGTCCGCCTACGAGCAGTACTTC.

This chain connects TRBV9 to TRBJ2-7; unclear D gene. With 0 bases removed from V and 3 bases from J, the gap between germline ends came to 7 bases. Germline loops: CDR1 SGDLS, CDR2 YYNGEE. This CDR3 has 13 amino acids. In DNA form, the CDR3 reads TGTGCCAGCAGCGTAGTGCCAGACTACGAGCAGTACTTC. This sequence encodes CASSVVPDYEQYF.

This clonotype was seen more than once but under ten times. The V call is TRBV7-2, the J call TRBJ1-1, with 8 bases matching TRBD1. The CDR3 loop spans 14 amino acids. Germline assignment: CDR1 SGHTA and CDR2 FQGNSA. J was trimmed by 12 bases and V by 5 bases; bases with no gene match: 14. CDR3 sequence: CASSLGQGVEKTFF. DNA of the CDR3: TGTGCCAGCAGCCTTGGACAGGGTGTAGAGAAAACTTTCTTT.

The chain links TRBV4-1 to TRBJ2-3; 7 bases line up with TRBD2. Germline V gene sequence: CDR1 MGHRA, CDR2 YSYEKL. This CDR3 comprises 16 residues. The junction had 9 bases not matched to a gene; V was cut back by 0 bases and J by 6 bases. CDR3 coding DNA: TGCGCCAGCAGCCAAGATGCCGCGCTCGGGAGGGATACGCAGTATTTT. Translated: CASSQDAALGRDTQYF.

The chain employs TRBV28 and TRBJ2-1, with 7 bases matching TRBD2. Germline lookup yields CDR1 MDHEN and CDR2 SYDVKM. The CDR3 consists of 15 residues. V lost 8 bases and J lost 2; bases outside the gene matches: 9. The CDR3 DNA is TGTGCCAGCCCCCAGGGAGGGGTTACCTACAATGAGCAGTTCTTC. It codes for CASPQGGVTYNEQFF.

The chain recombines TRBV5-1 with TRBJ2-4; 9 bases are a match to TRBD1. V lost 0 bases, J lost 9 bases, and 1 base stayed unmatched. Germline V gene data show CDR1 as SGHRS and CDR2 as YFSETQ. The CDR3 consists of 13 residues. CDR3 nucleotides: TGCGCCAGCAGCTTGGCGGACAGGGGCATTCAGTACTTC. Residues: CASSLADRGIQYF.

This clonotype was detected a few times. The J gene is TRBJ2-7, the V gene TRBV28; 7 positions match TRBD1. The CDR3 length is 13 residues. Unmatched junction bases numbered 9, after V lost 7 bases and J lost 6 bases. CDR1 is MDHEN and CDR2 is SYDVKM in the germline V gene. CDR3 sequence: CASTRDRASEQYF. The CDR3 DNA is TGTGCCAGCACCCGAGACAGGGCTTCCGAGCAGTACTTC.

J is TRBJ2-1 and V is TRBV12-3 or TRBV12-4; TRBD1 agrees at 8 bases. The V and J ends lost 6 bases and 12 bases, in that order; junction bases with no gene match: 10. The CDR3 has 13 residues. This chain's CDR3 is CASSRTSGQGQFF. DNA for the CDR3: TGTGCCAGCAGCCGCACGTCTGGACAGGGGCAGTTCTTC.

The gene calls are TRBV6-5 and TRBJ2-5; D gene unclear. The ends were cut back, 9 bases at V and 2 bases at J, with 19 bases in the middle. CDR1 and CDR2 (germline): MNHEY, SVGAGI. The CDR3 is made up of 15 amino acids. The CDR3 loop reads CASSLGPVRQETQYF. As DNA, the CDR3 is TGTGCCAGTTCCCTCGGACCGGTGAGACAAGAGACCCAGTACTTC.

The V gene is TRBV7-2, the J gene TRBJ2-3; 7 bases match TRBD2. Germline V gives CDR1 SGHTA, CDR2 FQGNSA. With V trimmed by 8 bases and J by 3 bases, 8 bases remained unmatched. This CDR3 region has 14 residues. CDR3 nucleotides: TGTGCCAGCGGGCGGGGGTTTGATACAGATACGCAGTATTTT. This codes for CASGRGFDTDTQYF.

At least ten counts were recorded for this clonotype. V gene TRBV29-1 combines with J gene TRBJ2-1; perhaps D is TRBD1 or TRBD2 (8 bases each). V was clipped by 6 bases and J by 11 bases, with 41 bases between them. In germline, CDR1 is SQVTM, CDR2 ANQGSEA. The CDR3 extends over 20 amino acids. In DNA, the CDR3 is TGCAGCGTCTTATCCTCTCGCGACAGGGGAACGGGAGGGCCCACCAGGAAGCAGTTCTTC. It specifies CSVLSSRDRGTGGPTRKQFF.

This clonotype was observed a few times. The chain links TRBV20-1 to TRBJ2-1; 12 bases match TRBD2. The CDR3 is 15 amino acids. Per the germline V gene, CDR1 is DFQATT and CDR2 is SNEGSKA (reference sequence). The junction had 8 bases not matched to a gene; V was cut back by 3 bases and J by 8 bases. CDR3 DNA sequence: TGCAGTGCTAGGACCCCTAGCGGGGGGGGCTATGAGCAGTTCTTC. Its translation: CSARTPSGGGYEQFF.

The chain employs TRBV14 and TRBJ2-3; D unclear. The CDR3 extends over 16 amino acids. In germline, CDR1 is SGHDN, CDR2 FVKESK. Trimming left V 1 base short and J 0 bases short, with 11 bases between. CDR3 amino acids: CASSQAPVRSTDTQYF. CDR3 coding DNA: TGTGCCAGCAGCCAAGCCCCGGTTCGGAGCACAGATACGCAGTATTTT.

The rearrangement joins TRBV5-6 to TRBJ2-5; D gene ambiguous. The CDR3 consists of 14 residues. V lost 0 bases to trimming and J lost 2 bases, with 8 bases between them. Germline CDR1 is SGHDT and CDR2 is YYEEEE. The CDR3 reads CASSLGWGQETQYF. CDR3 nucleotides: TGTGCCAGCAGCTTGGGGTGGGGACAAGAGACCCAGTACTTC.

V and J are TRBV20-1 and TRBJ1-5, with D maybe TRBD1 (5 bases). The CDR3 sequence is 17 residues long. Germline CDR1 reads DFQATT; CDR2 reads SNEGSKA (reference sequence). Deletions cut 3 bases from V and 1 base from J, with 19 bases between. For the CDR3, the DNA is TGCAGTGCTAGGAGGCCCCGGGGAGGGGCCAGCAATCAGCCCCAGCATTTT. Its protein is CSARRPRGGASNQPQHF.

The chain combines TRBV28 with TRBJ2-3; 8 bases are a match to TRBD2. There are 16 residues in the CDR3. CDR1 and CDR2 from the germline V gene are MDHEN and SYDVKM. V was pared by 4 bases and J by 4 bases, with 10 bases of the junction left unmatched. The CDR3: CASSSRGSGTADTQYF. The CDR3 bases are TGTGCCAGCAGTTCCCGGGGTAGCGGGACGGCAGATACGCAGTATTTT. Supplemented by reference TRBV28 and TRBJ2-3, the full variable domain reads DVKVTQSSRYLVKRTGEKVFLECVQDMDHENMFWYRQDPGLGLRLIYFSYDVKMKEKGDIPEGYSVSREKKERFSLILESASTNQTSMYLCASSSRGSGTADTQYFGPGTRLTVL.

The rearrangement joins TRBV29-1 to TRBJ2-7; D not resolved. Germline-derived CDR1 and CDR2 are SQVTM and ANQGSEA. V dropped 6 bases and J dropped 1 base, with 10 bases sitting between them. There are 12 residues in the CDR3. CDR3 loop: CSVRYTSYEQYF. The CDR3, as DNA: TGCAGCGTGCGGTACACGTCCTACGAGCAGTACTTC.

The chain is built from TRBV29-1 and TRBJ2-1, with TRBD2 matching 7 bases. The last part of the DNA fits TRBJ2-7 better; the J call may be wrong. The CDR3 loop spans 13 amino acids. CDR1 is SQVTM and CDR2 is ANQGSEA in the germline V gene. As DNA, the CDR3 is TGCAGCGTTTCCGGGAGGCCCCTCAATGAGCAGTACTTC. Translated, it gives CSVSGRPLNEQYF.

Written as DNA, the CDR3 is TGTGCCAGCACTCCAACGCGGACCTACGAGCAGTACTTC. Protein: CASTPTRTYEQYF. The chain combines TRBV28 with TRBJ2-7, with no clear D. Trimming removed 7 bases from V and 2 bases from J, with 12 bases in between. This CDR3 spans 13 amino acids. Germline V gives CDR1 MDHEN, CDR2 SYDVKM.